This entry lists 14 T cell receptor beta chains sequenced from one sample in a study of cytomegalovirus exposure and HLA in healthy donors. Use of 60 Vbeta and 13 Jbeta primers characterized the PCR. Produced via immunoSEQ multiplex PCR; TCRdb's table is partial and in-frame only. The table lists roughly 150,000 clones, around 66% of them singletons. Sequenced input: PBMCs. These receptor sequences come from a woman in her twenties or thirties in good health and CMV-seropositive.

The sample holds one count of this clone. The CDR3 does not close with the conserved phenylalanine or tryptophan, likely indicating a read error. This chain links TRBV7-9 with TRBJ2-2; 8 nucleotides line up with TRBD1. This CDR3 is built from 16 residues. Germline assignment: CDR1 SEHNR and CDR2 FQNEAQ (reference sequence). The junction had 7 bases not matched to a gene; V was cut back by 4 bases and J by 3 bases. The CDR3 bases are TGTGCCAGCAGCTCCAGGGGGCGAGGGGACACCGGGGAGCTGTTTGTT. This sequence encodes CASSSRGRGDTGELFV.

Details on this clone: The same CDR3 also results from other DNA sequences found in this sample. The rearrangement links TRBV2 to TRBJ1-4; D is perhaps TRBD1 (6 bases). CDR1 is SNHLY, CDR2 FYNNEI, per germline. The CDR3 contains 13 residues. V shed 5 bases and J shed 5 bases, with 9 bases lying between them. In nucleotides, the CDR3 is TGTGCCAGCAGTTTGCAGGGGAATGAAAAACTGTTTTTT. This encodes CASSLQGNEKLFF. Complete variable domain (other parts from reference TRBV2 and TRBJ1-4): EPEVTQTPSHQVTQMGQEVILRCVPISNHLYFYWYRQILGQKVEFLVSFYNNEISEKSEIFDDQFSVERPDGSNFTLKIRSTKLEDSAMYFCASSLQGNEKLFFGSGTQLSVL.

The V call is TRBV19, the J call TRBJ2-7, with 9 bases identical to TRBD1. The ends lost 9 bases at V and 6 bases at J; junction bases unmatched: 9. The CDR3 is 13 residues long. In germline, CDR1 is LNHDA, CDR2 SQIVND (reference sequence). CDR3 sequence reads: CASSGQGNGEQYF. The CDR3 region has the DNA TGTGCCAGCTCGGGACAGGGCAATGGCGAGCAGTACTTC. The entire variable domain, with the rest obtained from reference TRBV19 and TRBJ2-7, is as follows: DGGITQSPKYLFRKEGQNVTLSCEQNLNHDAMYWYRQDPGQGLRLIYYSQIVNDFQKGDIAEGYSVSREKKESFPLTVTSAQKNPTAFYLCASSGQGNGEQYFGPGTRLTVT.

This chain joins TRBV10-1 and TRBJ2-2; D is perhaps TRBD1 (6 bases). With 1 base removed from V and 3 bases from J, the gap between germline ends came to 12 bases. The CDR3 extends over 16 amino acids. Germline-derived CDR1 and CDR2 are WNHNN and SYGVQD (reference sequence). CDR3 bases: TGCGCCAGCAGTGAGTTGAGCAGGGGACACACCGGGGAGCTGTTTTTT. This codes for CASSELSRGHTGELFF.

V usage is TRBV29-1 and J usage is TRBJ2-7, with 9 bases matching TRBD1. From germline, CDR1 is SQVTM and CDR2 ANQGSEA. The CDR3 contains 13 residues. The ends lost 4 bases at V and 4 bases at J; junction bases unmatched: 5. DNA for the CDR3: TGCAGCGTTGCACAGGGGGCTACGTACGAGCAGTACTTC. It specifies CSVAQGATYEQYF.

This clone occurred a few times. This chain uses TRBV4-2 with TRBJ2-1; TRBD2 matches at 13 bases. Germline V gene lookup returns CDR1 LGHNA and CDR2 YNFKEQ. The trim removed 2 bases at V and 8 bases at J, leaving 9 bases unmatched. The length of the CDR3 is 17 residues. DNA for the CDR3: TGTGCCAGCAGCCAATCTCGGACTAGCGGGAGTAACGATGAGCAGTTCTTC. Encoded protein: CASSQSRTSGSNDEQFF.

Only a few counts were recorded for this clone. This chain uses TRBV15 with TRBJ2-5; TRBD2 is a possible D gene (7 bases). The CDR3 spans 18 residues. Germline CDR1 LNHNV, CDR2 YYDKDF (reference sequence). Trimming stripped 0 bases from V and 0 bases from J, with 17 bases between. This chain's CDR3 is CATSRDRAGGGYQETQYF. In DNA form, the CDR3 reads TGTGCCACCAGCAGAGATCGGGCCGGCGGGGGCTACCAAGAGACCCAGTACTTC.

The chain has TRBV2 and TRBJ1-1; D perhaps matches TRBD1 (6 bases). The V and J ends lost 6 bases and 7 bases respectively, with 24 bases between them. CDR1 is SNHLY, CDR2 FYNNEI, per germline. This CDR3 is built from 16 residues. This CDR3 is CASRSAGTRAAIEAFF. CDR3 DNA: TGTGCCAGCAGGAGTGCCGGGACAAGGGCCGCCATTGAAGCTTTCTTT.

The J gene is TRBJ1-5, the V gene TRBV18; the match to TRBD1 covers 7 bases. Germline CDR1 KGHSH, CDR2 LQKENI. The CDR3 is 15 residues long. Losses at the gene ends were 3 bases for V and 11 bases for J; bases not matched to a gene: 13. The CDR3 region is CASSPEGAGKVAQHF. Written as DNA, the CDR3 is TGTGCCAGCTCACCTGAGGGGGCGGGGAAAGTGGCCCAGCATTTT.

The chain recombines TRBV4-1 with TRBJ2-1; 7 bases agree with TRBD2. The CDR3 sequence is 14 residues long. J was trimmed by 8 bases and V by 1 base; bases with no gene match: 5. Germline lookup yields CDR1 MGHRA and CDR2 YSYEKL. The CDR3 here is CASSQGLASDEQFF. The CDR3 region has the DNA TGCGCCAGCAGCCAAGGACTAGCCTCGGATGAGCAGTTCTTC.

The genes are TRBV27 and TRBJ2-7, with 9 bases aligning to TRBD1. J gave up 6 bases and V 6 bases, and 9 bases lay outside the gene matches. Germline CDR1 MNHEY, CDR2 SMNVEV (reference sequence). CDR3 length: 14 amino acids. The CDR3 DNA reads TGTGCCAGCAGCCAGGGACAGGGACGGGGCGAGCAGTACTTC. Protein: CASSQGQGRGEQYF.

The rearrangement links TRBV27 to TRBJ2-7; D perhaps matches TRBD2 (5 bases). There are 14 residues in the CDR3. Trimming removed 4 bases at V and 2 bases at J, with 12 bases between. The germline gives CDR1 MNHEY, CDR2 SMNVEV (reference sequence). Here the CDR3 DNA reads TGTGCCAGCAGTTCCCTCGGGATGCCCTACGAGCAGTACTTC. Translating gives CASSSLGMPYEQYF.

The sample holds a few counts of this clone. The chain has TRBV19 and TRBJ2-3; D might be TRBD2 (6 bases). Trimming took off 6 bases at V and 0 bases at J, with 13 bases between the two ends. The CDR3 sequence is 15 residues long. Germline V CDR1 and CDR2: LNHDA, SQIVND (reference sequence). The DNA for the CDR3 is TGTGCCAGTAGCCGGGACTCAGCTAGCACAGATACGCAGTATTTT. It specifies CASSRDSASTDTQYF.

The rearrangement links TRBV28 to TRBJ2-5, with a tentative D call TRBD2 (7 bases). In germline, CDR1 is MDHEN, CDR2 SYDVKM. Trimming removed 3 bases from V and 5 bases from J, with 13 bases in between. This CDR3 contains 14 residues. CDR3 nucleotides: TGTGCCAGCAGTTTGGGGGGGGGCGGCGAGACCCAGTACTTC. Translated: CASSLGGGGETQYF.